This section outlines one T cell receptor (beta chain) sequence together with its context. TCR beta cDNA libraries had unique molecular identifiers. TCRdb reprocessed the PCR reads with MiXCR, giving one entry per CDR3 protein. Of 400,000 to 500,000 distinct CDR3 sequences detected, 35% to 45% appear once; the ten largest clones hold 7.6%. These data originate in a study of post-analysis software for immune sequencing data. What was sequenced was blood. The clonotype was recovered from a girl aged 2 to 9 with multiple sclerosis.

This CDR3 is CASSVGRGPETQYF. The CDR3 nucleotides are TGTGCCAGCAGCGTGGGACGGGGCCCAGAGACCCAGTACTTC. The chain employs TRBV11-2 and TRBJ2-5; the D gene could be TRBD1 or TRBD2 (5 bases each). Germline CDR1 is SGHAT and CDR2 is FQNNGV. V was cut by 5 bases and J by 4 bases, with 14 bases left in between. CDR3 length: 14 amino acids. Full variable domain (remainder filled in from reference TRBV11-2 and TRBJ2-5): EAGVAQSPRYKIIEKRQSVAFWCNPISGHATLYWYQQILGQGPKLLIQFQNNGVVDDSQLPKDRFSAERLKGVDSTLKIQPAKLEDSAVYLCASSVGRGPETQYFGPGTRLLVL.